This TCR beta chain was recorded in a study of shared clonotypes between healthy human individuals. Donors, without exception, were Caucasian adults residing in Nashville, Tennessee. Assay used: immunoSEQ multiplex PCR; TCRdb lists only in-frame clones, some missing. This table has roughly 480,000 clones, around 80% appearing once. Trimming pared 0 bases from V and 2 bases from J, leaving 11 bases between. The germline V gene has CDR1 LNHNV and CDR2 YYDKDF (reference sequence). This CDR3 is built from 15 residues. The V gene is TRBV15, the J gene TRBJ2-7; no reliable D call. Sequencing was done on a sample of PBMCs. The TCR was taken from a woman in her thirties or forties in good health. Some clones in this sample may be carry-over from other donors' samples. CDR3 bases: TGTGCCACCAGCAGAGATTTGACTGGTGCCTACGAGCAGTACTTC. Protein product: CATSRDLTGAYEQYF.